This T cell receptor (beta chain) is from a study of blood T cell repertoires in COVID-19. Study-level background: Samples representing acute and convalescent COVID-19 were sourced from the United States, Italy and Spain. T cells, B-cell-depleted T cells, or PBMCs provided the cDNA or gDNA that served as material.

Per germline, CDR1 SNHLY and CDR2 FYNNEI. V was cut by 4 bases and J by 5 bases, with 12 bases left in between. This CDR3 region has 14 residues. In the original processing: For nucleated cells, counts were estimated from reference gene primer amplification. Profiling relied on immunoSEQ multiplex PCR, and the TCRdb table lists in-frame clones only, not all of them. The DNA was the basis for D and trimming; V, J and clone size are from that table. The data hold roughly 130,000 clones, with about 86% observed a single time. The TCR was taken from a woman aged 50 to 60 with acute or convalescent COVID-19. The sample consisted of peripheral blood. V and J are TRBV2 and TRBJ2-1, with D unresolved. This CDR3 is CASSVSYGHNEQFF. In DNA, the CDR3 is TGTGCCAGCAGTGTGAGTTACGGTCACAATGAGCAGTTCTTC.